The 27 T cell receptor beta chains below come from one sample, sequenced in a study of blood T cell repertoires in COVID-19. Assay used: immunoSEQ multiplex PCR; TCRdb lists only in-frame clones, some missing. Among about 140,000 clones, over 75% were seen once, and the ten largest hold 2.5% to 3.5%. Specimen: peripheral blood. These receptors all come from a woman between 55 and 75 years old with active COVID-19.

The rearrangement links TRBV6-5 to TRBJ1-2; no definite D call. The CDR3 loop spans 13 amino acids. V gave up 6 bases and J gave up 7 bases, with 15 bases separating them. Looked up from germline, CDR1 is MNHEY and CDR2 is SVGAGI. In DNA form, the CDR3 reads TGTGCCAGCAGCTTCAGCGACGGTGTTGGCTACACCTTC. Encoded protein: CASSFSDGVGYTF.

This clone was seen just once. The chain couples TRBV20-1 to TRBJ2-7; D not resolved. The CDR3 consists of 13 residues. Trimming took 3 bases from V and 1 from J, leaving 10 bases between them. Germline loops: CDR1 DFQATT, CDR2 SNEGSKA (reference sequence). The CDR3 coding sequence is TGCAGTGCTAGTTCTAGGCTTTCCTACGAGCAGTACTTC. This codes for CSASSRLSYEQYF.

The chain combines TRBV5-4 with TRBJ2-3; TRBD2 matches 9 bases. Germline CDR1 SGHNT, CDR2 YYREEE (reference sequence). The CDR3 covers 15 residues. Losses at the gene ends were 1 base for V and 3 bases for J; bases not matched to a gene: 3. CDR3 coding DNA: TGTGCCAGCAGCTTGAGTGCGGGAGGGACAGATACGCAGTATTTT. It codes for CASSLSAGGTDTQYF. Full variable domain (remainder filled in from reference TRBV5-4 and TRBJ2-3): ETGVTQSPTHLIKTRGQQVTLRCSSQSGHNTVSWYQQALGQGPQFIFQYYREEENGRGNFPPRFSGLQFPNYSSELNVNALELDDSALYLCASSLSAGGTDTQYFGPGTRLTVL.

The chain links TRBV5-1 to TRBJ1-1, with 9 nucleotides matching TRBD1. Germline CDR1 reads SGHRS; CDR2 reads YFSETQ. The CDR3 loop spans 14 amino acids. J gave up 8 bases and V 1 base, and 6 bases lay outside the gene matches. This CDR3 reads CASSLWTGAKEAFF. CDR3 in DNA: TGCGCCAGCAGCTTGTGGACAGGGGCAAAGGAAGCTTTCTTT.

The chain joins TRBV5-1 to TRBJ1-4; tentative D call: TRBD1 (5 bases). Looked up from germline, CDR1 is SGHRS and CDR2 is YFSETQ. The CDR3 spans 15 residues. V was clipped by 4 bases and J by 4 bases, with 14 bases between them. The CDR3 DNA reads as TGCGCCAGCAGCCCAATCCAGGGCTTTAATGAAAAACTGTTTTTT. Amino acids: CASSPIQGFNEKLFF.

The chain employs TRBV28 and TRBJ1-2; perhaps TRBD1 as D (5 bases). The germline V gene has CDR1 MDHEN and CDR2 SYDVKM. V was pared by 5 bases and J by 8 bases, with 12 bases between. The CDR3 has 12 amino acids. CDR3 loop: CASSRQGWGYTF. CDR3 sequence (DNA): TGTGCCAGCAGTAGGCAGGGCTGGGGCTACACCTTC.

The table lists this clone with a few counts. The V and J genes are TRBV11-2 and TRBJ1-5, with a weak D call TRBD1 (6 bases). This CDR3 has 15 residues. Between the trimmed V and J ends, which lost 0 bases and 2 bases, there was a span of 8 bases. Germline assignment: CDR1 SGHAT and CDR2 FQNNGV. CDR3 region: CASSLDRGGNQPQHF. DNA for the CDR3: TGTGCCAGCAGCTTAGACAGGGGTGGCAATCAGCCCCAGCATTTT.

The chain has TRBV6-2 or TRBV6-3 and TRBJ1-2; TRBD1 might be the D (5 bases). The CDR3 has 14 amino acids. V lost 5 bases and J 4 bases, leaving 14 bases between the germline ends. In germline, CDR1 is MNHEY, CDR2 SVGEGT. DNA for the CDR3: TGTGCCAGCAGTCCCAGGGAGGTCGGCTATGGCTACACCTTC. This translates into CASSPREVGYGYTF.

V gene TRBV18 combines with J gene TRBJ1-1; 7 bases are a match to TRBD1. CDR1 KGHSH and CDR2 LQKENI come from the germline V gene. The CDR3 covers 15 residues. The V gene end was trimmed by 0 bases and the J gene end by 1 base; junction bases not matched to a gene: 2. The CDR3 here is CASSPPQGGNTEAFF. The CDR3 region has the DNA TGTGCCAGCTCACCACCGCAGGGGGGGAACACTGAAGCTTTCTTT.

The CDR3 sequence: CASSRTGNGYTF. For the CDR3, the DNA is TGTGCCAGCAGCCGGACAGGGAATGGCTACACCTTC. The chain has TRBV14 and TRBJ1-2; TRBD1 matches 8 bases. This CDR3 region has 12 residues. CDR1 and CDR2 from the germline V gene are SGHDN and FVKESK. V lost 4 bases, J lost 6 bases, and 1 base stayed unmatched. The full variable domain, with the rest looked up from reference TRBV14 and TRBJ1-2, is EAGVTQFPSHSVIEKGQTVTLRCDPISGHDNLYWYRRVMGKEIKFLLHFVKESKQDESGMPNNRFLAERTGGTYSTLKVQPAELEDSGVYFCASSRTGNGYTFGSGTRLTVV.

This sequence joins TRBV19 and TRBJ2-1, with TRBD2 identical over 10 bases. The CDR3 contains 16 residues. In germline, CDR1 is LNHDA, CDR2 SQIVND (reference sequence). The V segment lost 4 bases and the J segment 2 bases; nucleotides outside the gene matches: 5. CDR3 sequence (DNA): TGTGCCAGTAGTACTCTGACTAGCGGGCCCTACAATGAGCAGTTCTTC. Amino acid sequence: CASSTLTSGPYNEQFF.

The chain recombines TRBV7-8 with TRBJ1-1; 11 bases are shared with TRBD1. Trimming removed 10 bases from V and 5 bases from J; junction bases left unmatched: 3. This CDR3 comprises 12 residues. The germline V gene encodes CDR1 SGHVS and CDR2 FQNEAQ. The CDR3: CAIRDRGTEAFF. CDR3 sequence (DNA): TGTGCCATACGGGACAGGGGGACTGAAGCTTTCTTT.

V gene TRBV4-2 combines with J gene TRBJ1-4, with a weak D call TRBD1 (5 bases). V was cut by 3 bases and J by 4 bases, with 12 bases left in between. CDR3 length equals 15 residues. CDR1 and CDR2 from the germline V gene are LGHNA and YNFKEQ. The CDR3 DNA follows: TGTGCCAGCAGCCAGGGTGACAGAGTTAATGAAAAACTGTTTTTT. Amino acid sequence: CASSQGDRVNEKLFF.

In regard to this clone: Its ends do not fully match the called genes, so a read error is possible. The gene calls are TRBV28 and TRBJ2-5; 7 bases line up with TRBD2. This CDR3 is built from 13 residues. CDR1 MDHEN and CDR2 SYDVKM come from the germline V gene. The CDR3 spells CGSSGGGREAQYF. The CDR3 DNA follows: TGTGGATCGTCGGGGGGAGGTCGAGAGGCCCAGTACTTC.

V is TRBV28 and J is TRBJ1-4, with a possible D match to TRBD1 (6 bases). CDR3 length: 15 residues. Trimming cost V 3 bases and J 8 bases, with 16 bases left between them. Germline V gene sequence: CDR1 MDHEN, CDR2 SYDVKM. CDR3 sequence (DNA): TGTGCCAGCAGTTTTAGGGGGGGAGTAAAAGAAAAACTGTTTTTT. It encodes CASSFRGGVKEKLFF.

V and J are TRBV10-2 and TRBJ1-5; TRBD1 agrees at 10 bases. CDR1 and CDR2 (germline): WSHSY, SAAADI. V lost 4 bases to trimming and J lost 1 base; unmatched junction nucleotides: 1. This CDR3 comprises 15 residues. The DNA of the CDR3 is TGCGCCAGCAGTGGGACAGGGGGAAGCAATCAGCCCCAGCATTTT. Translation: CASSGTGGSNQPQHF.

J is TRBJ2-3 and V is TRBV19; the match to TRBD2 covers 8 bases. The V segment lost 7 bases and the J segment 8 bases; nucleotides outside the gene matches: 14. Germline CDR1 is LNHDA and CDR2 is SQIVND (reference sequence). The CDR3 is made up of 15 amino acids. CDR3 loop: CASNAGGPPYGTQYF. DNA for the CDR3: TGTGCCAGTAATGCGGGAGGCCCGCCCTACGGTACGCAGTATTTT.

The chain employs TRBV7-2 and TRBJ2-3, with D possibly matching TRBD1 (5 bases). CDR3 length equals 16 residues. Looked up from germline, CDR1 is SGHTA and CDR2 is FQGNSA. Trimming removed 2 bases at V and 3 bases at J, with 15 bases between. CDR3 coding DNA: TGTGCCAGCAGCTTATTCACAGGTCAAGTGACAGATACGCAGTATTTT. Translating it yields CASSLFTGQVTDTQYF.

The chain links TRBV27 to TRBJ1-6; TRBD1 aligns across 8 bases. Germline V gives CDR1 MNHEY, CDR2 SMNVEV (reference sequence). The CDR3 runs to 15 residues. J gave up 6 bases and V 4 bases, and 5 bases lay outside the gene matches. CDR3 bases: TGTGCCAGCAGTTCCTGGACAGGGCCTAATTCACCCCTCCACTTT. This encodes CASSSWTGPNSPLHF.

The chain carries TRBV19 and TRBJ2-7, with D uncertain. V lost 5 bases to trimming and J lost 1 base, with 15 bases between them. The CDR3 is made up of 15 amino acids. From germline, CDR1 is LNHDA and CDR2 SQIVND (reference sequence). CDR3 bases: TGTGCCAGTAGTTTCCTTGCAGGCACGTCCTACGAGCAGTACTTC. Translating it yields CASSFLAGTSYEQYF.

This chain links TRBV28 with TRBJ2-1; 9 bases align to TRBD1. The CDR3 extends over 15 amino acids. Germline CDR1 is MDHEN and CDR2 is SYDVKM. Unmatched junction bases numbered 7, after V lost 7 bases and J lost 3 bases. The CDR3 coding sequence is TGTGCCAGCACTCTCCCGGGACAGGGCTACAATGAGCAGTTCTTC. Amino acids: CASTLPGQGYNEQFF.

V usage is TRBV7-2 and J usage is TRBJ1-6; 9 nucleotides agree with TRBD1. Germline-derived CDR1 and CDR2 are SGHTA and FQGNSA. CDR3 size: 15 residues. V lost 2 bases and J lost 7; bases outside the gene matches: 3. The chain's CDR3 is CASSLPGQGNSPLHF. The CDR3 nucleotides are TGTGCCAGCAGCTTACCGGGACAGGGAAATTCACCCCTCCACTTT.

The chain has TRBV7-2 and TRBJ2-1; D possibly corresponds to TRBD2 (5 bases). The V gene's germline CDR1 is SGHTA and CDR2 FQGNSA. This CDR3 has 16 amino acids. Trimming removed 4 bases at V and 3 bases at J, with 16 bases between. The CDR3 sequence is CASSSTGLASYNEQFF. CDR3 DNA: TGTGCCAGCAGCTCCACCGGGCTAGCTAGCTACAATGAGCAGTTCTTC.

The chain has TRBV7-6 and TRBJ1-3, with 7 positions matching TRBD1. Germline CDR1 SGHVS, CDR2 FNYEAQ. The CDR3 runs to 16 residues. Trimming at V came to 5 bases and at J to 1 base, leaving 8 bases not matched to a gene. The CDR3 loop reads CASSTRQGRSGNTIYF. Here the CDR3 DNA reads TGTGCCAGCAGCACGAGACAGGGACGGTCTGGAAACACCATATATTTT.

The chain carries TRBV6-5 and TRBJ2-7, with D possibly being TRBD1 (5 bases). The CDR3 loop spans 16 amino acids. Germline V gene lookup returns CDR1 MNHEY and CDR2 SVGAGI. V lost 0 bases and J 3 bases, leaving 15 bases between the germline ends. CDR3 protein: CASSYSSRQGVYEQYF. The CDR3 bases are TGTGCCAGCAGTTACTCCTCTCGGCAGGGTGTCTACGAGCAGTACTTC.

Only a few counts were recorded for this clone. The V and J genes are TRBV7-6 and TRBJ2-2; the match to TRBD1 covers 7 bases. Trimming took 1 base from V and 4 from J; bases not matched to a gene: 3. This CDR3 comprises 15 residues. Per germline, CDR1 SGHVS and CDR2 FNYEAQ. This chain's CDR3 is CASSLDRGTTGELFF. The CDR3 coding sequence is TGTGCCAGCAGCTTAGACAGGGGTACCACCGGGGAGCTGTTTTTT.

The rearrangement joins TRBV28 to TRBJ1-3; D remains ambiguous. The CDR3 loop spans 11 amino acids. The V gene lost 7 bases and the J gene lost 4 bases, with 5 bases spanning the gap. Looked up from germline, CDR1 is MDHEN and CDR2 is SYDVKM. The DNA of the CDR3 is TGTGCCAGCACTAAGGGAAACACCATATATTTT. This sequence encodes CASTKGNTIYF.